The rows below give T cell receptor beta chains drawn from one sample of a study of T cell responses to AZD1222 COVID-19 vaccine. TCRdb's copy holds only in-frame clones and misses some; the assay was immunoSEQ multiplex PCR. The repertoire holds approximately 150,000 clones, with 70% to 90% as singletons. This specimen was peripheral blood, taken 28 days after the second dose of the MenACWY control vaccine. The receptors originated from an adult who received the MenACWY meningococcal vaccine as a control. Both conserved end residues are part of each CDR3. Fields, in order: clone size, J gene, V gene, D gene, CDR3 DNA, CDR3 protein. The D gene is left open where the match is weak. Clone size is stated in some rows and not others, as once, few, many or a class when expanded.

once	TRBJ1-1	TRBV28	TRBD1	TGTGCCAGCAGACCCGACAGGGCAAACACTGAAGCTTTCTTT	CASRPDRANTEAFF
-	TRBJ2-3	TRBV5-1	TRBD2	TGCGCCAGCAGCTTAACTAGCGGGGGCCCAGATACGCAGTATTTT	CASSLTSGGPDTQYF
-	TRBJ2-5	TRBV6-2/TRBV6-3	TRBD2	TGTGCCAGCAGCCTGGGGGGGGTTCAGACCCAGTACTTC	CASSLGGVQTQYF
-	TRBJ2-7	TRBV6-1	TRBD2	TGTGCCAGCAGTGAAGAGGCTAGCGGGCTCGAGCAGTACTTC	CASSEEASGLEQYF
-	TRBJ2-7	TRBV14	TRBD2	TGTGCCAGCAGCCAAAGCGGGGATCCCCGCTACGAGCAGTACTTC	CASSQSGDPRYEQYF
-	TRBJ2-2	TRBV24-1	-	TGTGCCACCAGTGATTTCTCGGGACAAATTACCGGGGAGCTGTTTTTT	CATSDFSGQITGELFF
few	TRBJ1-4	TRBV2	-	TGTGCCAGCAGTGGGGGGGCTGCCTCCAAGGAAAAACTGTTTTTT	CASSGGAASKEKLFF
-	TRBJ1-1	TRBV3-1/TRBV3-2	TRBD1	TGTGCCAGCAGCATTGGGACAGGGTTGAACACTGAAGCTTTCTTT	CASSIGTGLNTEAFF
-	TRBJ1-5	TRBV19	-	TGTGCCAGTAGTCCCGCTGCGGTCAATCAGCCCCAGCATTTT	CASSPAAVNQPQHF
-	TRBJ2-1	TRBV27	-	TGTGCCAGCGAGTGGGGGATGGTCGACCGGGACTCGACCCTCGAAAGCTCCTACAATGAGCAGTTCTTC	CASEWGMVDRDSTLESSYNEQFF
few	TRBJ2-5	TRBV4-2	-	TGTGCCAGCAGCCAAGAGCTACCTTTGTCAGGGATGGAGACCCAGTACTTC	CASSQELPLSGMETQYF
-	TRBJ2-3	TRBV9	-	TGTGCCAGCAGCGTAGCTCTGGGAGATTCCGCAGATACGCAGTATTTT	CASSVALGDSADTQYF
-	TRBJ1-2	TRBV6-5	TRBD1	TGTGCCAGCCAGTCCCTAGGGGGCAGCTATGGCTACACCTTC	CASQSLGGSYGYTF
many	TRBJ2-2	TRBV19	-	TGTGCCAGTAGTATGGGTGGGAGAGACACCGGGGAGCTGTTTTTT	CASSMGGRDTGELFF
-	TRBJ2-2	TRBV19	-	TGTGCCAGTAGGTGGGCAGGGGCGGACACCGGGGAGCTGTTTTTT	CASRWAGADTGELFF
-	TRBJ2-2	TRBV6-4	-	TGTGCCAGCAGTGTACAGTTAAACACCGGGGAGCTGTTTTTT	CASSVQLNTGELFF